This TCR beta chain comes out of a study of T cell changes during pregnancy in multiple sclerosis. The length of the CDR3 is 14 residues. Germline V gene lookup returns CDR1 MDHEN and CDR2 SYDVKM. Trimming cost V 4 bases and J 4 bases; bases outside gene matches: 4. TCRdb's copy holds only in-frame clones and misses some; the assay was immunoSEQ multiplex PCR. This sample yields roughly 39,000 clones, of which 85% to 95% are seen a single time; roughly 0.72% belongs to the top ten. The receptor was isolated from a female donor with multiple sclerosis, enrolled in a pregnancy study. V is TRBV28 and J is TRBJ2-1; 7 bases align to TRBD2. This material consisted of CD4+ T cells from peripheral blood mononuclear cells, taken before pregnancy. CDR3: CASSSGGGYNEQFF. CDR3 in DNA: TGTGCCAGCAGTTCGGGGGGTGGATACAATGAGCAGTTCTTC. The full variable domain, its missing parts supplied by reference TRBV28 and TRBJ2-1, is DVKVTQSSRYLVKRTGEKVFLECVQDMDHENMFWYRQDPGLGLRLIYFSYDVKMKEKGDIPEGYSVSREKKERFSLILESASTNQTSMYLCASSSGGGYNEQFFGPGTRLTVL.